Listed below are T cell receptor beta chains from one sample, sequenced in a study of response to subunit inactivated influenza vaccine. TCRdb re-analysed the RT-PCR reads in MiXCR, keeping a single row per CDR3 protein. Of about 160,000 distinct CDR3 sequences listed, approximately 11% are singletons. Source: non-naive T cells sorted from PBMCs, taken 35 to 45 days after vaccination. The receptors were sampled from a man in his fifties or sixties who received an inactivated influenza vaccine. The CDR3 runs from the conserved cysteine through the conserved F or W. The D gene is left open where the match is weak. Size values are once, few and many counts, or a class for expanded clones, and some rows have none.

many TRBJ1-1 - TRBV27 TGTGCCAGCAGTCCCGGGACCGTGGTGAACACTGAAGCTTTCTTT CASSPGTVVNTEAFF
few TRBJ1-3 - TRBV5-6 TGTGCCAGCGCGAAAGGGACACTCGGAAACACCATATATTTT CASAKGTLGNTIYF
- TRBJ1-4 - TRBV2 TGTGCCAGCAAAGGGCATTTCGAAAAACTGTTTTTT CASKGHFEKLFF
few TRBJ1-3 - TRBV14 TGTGCCAGCAGCCCAAGTCTAAGATTCTCTGGAAACACCATATATTTT CASSPSLRFSGNTIYF
- TRBJ2-5 - TRBV20-1 TGCAGTGCTAGAGATAATCGACAGTGGGAGACCCAGTACTTC CSARDNRQWETQYF
- TRBJ2-5 - TRBV15 TGTGCCACCAGCAGAGCGCCGGCGGTCCAAGAGACCCAGTACTTC CATSRAPAVQETQYF
- TRBJ1-2 - TRBV7-2 TGTGCCAGCAGCTTAGAGACGGGGCGGGACGGCTACACCTTC CASSLETGRDGYTF
many TRBJ2-7 TRBD1 TRBV7-8 TGTGCCAGCAGTTCAACAGGGGGCTTCAGAATGTACGAGCAGTACTTC CASSSTGGFRMYEQYF
few TRBJ2-1 - TRBV4-1 TGCGCCAGCAGCCAAGGAGGGATTAGCTCCTACAATGAGCAGTTCTTC CASSQGGISSYNEQFF
many TRBJ1-5 - TRBV28 TGTGCCAGCAGCCCGGGTGGCACCCTCAATCAGCCCCAGCATTTT CASSPGGTLNQPQHF
many TRBJ1-4 - TRBV20-1 TGCAGTGCTAGGTTCAACAATAATGAAAAACTGTTTTTT CSARFNNNEKLFF
many TRBJ1-6 - TRBV25-1 TGTGCCAGCAGATATGGGTCGACCCTCCACTTT CASRYGSTLHF
- TRBJ2-5 TRBD1 TRBV10-3 TGTGCCATCAGTGATGAGGACAGGGGGCAAATGACCCAGTACTTC CAISDEDRGQMTQYF
many TRBJ1-5 - TRBV20-1 TGCAGTGCTAGAGACGGAAGTCGGCCCCAGCATTTT CSARDGSRPQHF
few TRBJ1-1 - TRBV6-6 TGTGCCAGCAGTTCCCGGACAGAAGCTTTCTTT CASSSRTEAFF
- TRBJ1-4 - TRBV2 TGTGCCAGCAGCCGGATAGGGGAGGTTGAAAAACTGTTTTTT CASSRIGEVEKLFF
many TRBJ1-1 - TRBV3-1 TGTGCCAGCAGCCCCAGGGTCTTGAACACTGAAGCTTTCTTT CASSPRVLNTEAFF
- TRBJ1-4 - TRBV20-1 TGCAGTGCTAGACAGGAAGTTGAAAAACTGTTTTTT CSARQEVEKLFF
many TRBJ1-3 TRBD1 TRBV14 TGTGCCAGCAGCCGGATTACAGGGGGCTCTGGAAACACCATATATTTT CASSRITGGSGNTIYF
few TRBJ1-1 TRBD1 TRBV5-6 TGTGCCAGCAGCTTGGCGGGGACAGGGTGGGGTGGGACTGAAGCTTTCTTT CASSLAGTGWGGTEAFF
- TRBJ2-5 TRBD1 TRBV7-9 TGTGCCAGCACCTTGGGACAGGATCAAGAGACCCAGTACTTC CASTLGQDQETQYF
many TRBJ2-6 - TRBV29-1 TGCAGCGTCAGGGGTGCCGGGGCCAACGTCCTGACTTTC CSVRGAGANVLTF
many TRBJ1-2 - TRBV29-1 TGCAGCGTTGAGGGGGCAGGCTATGGCTACACCTTC CSVEGAGYGYTF
many TRBJ2-7 TRBD2 TRBV6-2/TRBV6-3 TGTGCCACCGGACTAGTCACCGAGCAGTACTTC CATGLVTEQYF
- TRBJ1-1 - TRBV12-3/TRBV12-4 TGTGCCAGCAGTTCCCGACGTGGGGTGAACACTGAAGCTTTCTTT CASSSRRGVNTEAFF
many TRBJ1-5 - TRBV7-9 TGTGCCAGCAGCTTATGGGGGAATCAGCCCCAGCATTTT CASSLWGNQPQHF
many TRBJ2-1 - TRBV5-1 TGCGCCAGCAGCTTGGCCTTGCGTGCGAGGTACAATGAGCAGTTCTTC CASSLALRARYNEQFF
few TRBJ2-7 - TRBV3-1 TGTGCCAGCAGCCAAGCTCTGGGCTACGAGCAGTACTTC CASSQALGYEQYF
- TRBJ2-3 - TRBV11-2 TGTGCCAGCAGCTTCGGGAGCGGAGGGGGGGATACGCAGTATTTT CASSFGSGGGDTQYF
many TRBJ2-2 TRBD1 TRBV6-2/TRBV6-3 TGTGCCAGCAGTTCAAGATCAACCCCGGGACAGCATGTAGCCGGGGAGCTGTTTTTT CASSSRSTPGQHVAGELFF
few TRBJ2-2 TRBD2 TRBV5-1 TGCGCCAGCAAGCTAGCGGGAGGCACCGGGGAGCTGTTTTTT CASKLAGGTGELFF
few TRBJ2-7 - TRBV18 TGTGCCAGCTCCGACGGGATCTCCTACGAGCAGTACTTC CASSDGISYEQYF
many TRBJ2-7 - TRBV28 TGTGCCAGCAGTTTACCCGCCCCCTACGAGCAGTACTTC CASSLPAPYEQYF
many TRBJ1-1 - TRBV20-1 TGCAGTTACATCCGGGACACAGGATTCATGAACACTGAAGCTTTCTTT CSYIRDTGFMNTEAFF
few TRBJ1-1 - TRBV29-1 TGCAGCGTTGAAATGGGAACTCCCCGACGGGGACCGCCTGGGACTGAAGCTTTCTTT CSVEMGTPRRGPPGTEAFF
many TRBJ2-5 - TRBV10-1 TGCGCCAGCAGTGAGTCGTCCGCCCAAGAGACCCAGTACTTC CASSESSAQETQYF
many TRBJ2-7 TRBD1 TRBV20-1 TGCAGTGCTAGTAGTGGTGGACAGGAGGACGAGCAGTACTTC CSASSGGQEDEQYF
many TRBJ1-2 - TRBV5-1 TGCGCCAGCAGCTCGGGACTTCAGAGCTACACCTTC CASSSGLQSYTF
few TRBJ2-3 TRBD1 TRBV20-1 TGCAGTGCTAGAGACCGGACAGGGGCCTACACAGATACGCAGTATTTT CSARDRTGAYTDTQYF
few TRBJ2-1 - TRBV11-1 TGTGCCAGCAGCTTCGAACACAATGAGCAGTTCTTC CASSFEHNEQFF
- TRBJ1-2 TRBD1 TRBV10-3 TGTGCCATCCTTGACGTCCAGGGACAGGGAGACTCTAACTATGGCTACACCTTC CAILDVQGQGDSNYGYTF
- TRBJ2-7 - TRBV2 TGTGCCAGCATTGGGACGCAGGGTTTCCAGCCCACCTACGAGCAGTACTTC CASIGTQGFQPTYEQYF
few TRBJ2-5 TRBD2 TRBV6-5 TGTGCCAGCAGTTACTCTCTTGCTAGCGGACAAGAGACCCAGTACTTC CASSYSLASGQETQYF
few TRBJ2-3 TRBD1 TRBV6-5 TGTGCCAGCAGTTACCCTGGGACAGGGGGCACAGATACGCAGTATTTT CASSYPGTGGTDTQYF
many TRBJ2-1 - TRBV20-1 TGCAGTGCTAGAGACCTGGCGGCGGAGCAGTTCTTC CSARDLAAEQFF
few TRBJ2-1 TRBD1 TRBV2 TGTGCCAGCAGTTCCGGGACAGGGCTTGAGGAGCAGTTCTTC CASSSGTGLEEQFF